The rows below give T cell receptor beta chains drawn from one sample of a study of beta chain features in type 1 diabetes. Produced via immunoSEQ multiplex PCR; TCRdb's table is partial and in-frame only. The table shows 900,000 or so clones, with 15% to 20% occurring only once. The sequenced sample was naive CD4+ T cells from blood. These receptors came from a woman under 30 in good health. The CDR3 runs from the conserved cysteine through the conserved F or W. The D gene is left open where the match is weak. Rows may omit the clone size; those that give it use once, few, many or a size class.

clone_size	v_call	j_call	d_call	cdr3_length	cdr3_nt	cdr3_aa
few	TRBV5-4	TRBJ2-1	TRBD2	15	TGTGCCAGCAGCTCGGGGGGAGGCCCCTACAATGAGCAGTTCTTC	CASSSGGGPYNEQFF
NA	TRBV11-2	TRBJ1-2	NA	8	TGTGCCAGCAGCCCGCCCACCTTC	CASSPPTF
few	TRBV5-1	TRBJ1-2	NA	14	TGCGCCAGCAGCCCCTCCGTTACAGGCTATGGCTACACCTTC	CASSPSVTGYGYTF
NA	TRBV28	TRBJ1-5	NA	11	TGTGCCAGCAGTTTTAATCAGCCCCAGCATTTT	CASSFNQPQHF
NA	TRBV29-1	TRBJ1-2	NA	11	TGCAGCGTTGGGCAGGACGGTGGCTACACCTTC	CSVGQDGGYTF
once	TRBV6-5	TRBJ2-2	NA	14	TGTGCCAGCAGTAGGTCAGGGAGCTCCGGGGAGCTGTTTTTT	CASSRSGSSGELFF
NA	TRBV9	TRBJ2-1	NA	15	TGTGCCAGCAGCGCCCGGGACACGACCTACAATGAGCAGTTCTTC	CASSARDTTYNEQFF
few	TRBV28	TRBJ1-5	TRBD1	14	TGTGCCAGCAGTTGGACAGGCAGCAATCAGCCCCAGCATTTT	CASSWTGSNQPQHF
NA	TRBV6-6	TRBJ2-7	NA	15	TGTGCCAGCAGTTATCGAAACAGGGAGCACTACGAGCAGTACTTC	CASSYRNREHYEQYF
NA	TRBV4-2	TRBJ2-5	NA	14	TGTGCCAGCAGCCAAGGCGGGGACCCCGAGACCCAGTACTTC	CASSQGGDPETQYF
NA	TRBV14	TRBJ2-2	NA	15	TGTGCCAGCAGCCAACTGGGGCGAGGCACCGGGGAGCTGTTTTTT	CASSQLGRGTGELFF
NA	TRBV6-5	TRBJ2-7	NA	13	TGTGCCACCAGACGAGAAGTCGGCTACGAGCAGTACTTC	CATRREVGYEQYF
NA	TRBV7-2	TRBJ1-2	TRBD1	14	TGTGCCAGCAGCCTGGGACGGACAGGGTTTGGCTACACCTTC	CASSLGRTGFGYTF
few	TRBV4-3	TRBJ1-5	NA	13	TGCGCCAGCAGCCAAAGGCCAAATCAGCCCCAGCATTTT	CASSQRPNQPQHF
NA	TRBV7-9	TRBJ2-3	NA	14	TGTGCCAGCAGCTTAAGGCGGAGCACAGATACGCAGTATTTT	CASSLRRSTDTQYF
NA	TRBV28	TRBJ2-3	TRBD2	14	TGTGCCAGCAGTTCAGGGACTAGACCCAATACGCAGTATTTT	CASSSGTRPNTQYF
NA	TRBV10-3	TRBJ2-1	NA	13	TGTGCCATCAGTTCCACAGGGAACAATGAGCAGTTCTTC	CAISSTGNNEQFF
NA	TRBV7-3	TRBJ1-1	NA	13	TGTGCCAGCAGCCCAGGACCGAACACTGAAGCTTTCTTT	CASSPGPNTEAFF
NA	TRBV19	TRBJ2-1	TRBD1	13	TGTGCCTCCCGGGACAGTCGAGGAAATGAGCAGTTCTTC	CASRDSRGNEQFF
NA	TRBV28	TRBJ2-2	TRBD2	13	TGTGCCAGCAGAGCGGGAGTCCCCGGGGAGCTGTTTTTT	CASRAGVPGELFF
few	TRBV5-4	TRBJ1-2	NA	14	TGTGCCAGCAGCTTGGTGGTAGGATCAGGAGGCTACACCTTC	CASSLVVGSGGYTF
NA	TRBV6-1	TRBJ2-1	NA	12	TGTGCCAGCAGTGACAAACTCAATGAGCAGTTCTTC	CASSDKLNEQFF
few	TRBV2	TRBJ2-1	TRBD2	16	TGTGCCAGCAGTGAAGTTAGTACTAGCGGGAAGGTGGAGCAGTTCTTC	CASSEVSTSGKVEQFF